Below, 27 T cell receptor beta chains from the same sample are listed, as sequenced in a study of cytomegalovirus exposure and HLA in healthy donors. PCR primers comprised 60 Vbeta and 13 Jbeta primers. Assay: immunoSEQ multiplex PCR; the TCRdb copy retains only in-frame clones and omits some. The sample contains about 82,000 clones, 70% to 85% of which appear only once. The sequenced material came from PBMCs. The source is a man aged 55-75 years in good health and CMV-seronegative.

V usage is TRBV19 and J usage is TRBJ1-1; no firm D call. The CDR3 sequence is 14 residues long. Germline V gene sequence: CDR1 LNHDA, CDR2 SQIVND (reference sequence). V lost 3 bases, J lost 3 bases, and 11 bases lay in between. Here the CDR3 DNA reads TGTGCCAGTAGTATGACGAGGGAGGACACTGAAGCTTTCTTT. It yields the protein CASSMTREDTEAFF.

This clone was recorded a few times. J is TRBJ2-3 and V is TRBV9; D possibly corresponds to TRBD2 (6 bases). The CDR3 covers 16 residues. Per germline, CDR1 SGDLS and CDR2 YYNGEE. With 4 bases removed from V and 2 bases from J, the gap between germline ends came to 17 bases. The CDR3, as DNA: TGTGCCAGCAGCCCAAGCAAGGGACTTCCCACAGATACGCAGTATTTT. Encoded protein: CASSPSKGLPTDTQYF. Together with reference TRBV9 and TRBJ2-3, the CDR3 gives the full variable domain: DSGVTQTPKHLITATGQRVTLRCSPRSGDLSVYWYQQSLDQGLQFLIQYYNGEERAKGNILERFSAQQFPDLHSELNLSSLELGDSALYFCASSPSKGLPTDTQYFGPGTRLTVL.

This chain links TRBV30 with TRBJ1-3; D not resolved. Germline V CDR1 and CDR2: GTSNPN, SVGIG (reference sequence). There are 13 residues in the CDR3. V lost 3 bases to trimming and J lost 2 bases, with 8 bases between them. The CDR3 spells CAWRQKTGNTIYF. The CDR3 nucleotides are TGTGCCTGGAGACAGAAGACTGGAAACACCATATATTTT.

In its sample, this clone was seen a few times. This sequence joins TRBV4-3 and TRBJ2-3; tentative D call: TRBD2 (7 bases). Germline V CDR1 and CDR2: LGHNA, YSLEER. V was pared by 0 bases and J by 2 bases, with 15 bases between. CDR3 length: 17 residues. CDR3 in amino acids: CASSQEQRGGITDTQYF. The CDR3 DNA is TGCGCCAGCAGCCAAGAGCAACGCGGGGGCATCACAGATACGCAGTATTTT.

V usage is TRBV7-9 and J usage is TRBJ2-3; D gene uncertain. Germline lookup yields CDR1 SEHNR and CDR2 FQNEAQ (reference sequence). Trimming removed 5 bases from V and 2 bases from J, with 5 bases in between. This CDR3 is 12 amino acids long. The CDR3 DNA is TGTGCCAGCAGCCAATCCACAGATACGCAGTATTTT. It specifies CASSQSTDTQYF. The whole variable domain, filled in from reference TRBV7-9 and TRBJ2-3, reads DTGVSQNPRHKITKRGQNVTFRCDPISEHNRLYWYRQTLGQGPEFLTYFQNEAQLEKSRLLSDRFSAERPKGSFSTLEIQRTEQGDSAMYLCASSQSTDTQYFGPGTRLTVL.

This chain uses TRBV29-1 with TRBJ2-2; 12 positions agree with TRBD1. Looked up from germline, CDR1 is SQVTM and CDR2 is ANQGSEA. This CDR3 region has 13 residues. The V and J ends lost 7 bases and 7 bases, in that order; junction bases with no gene match: 4. CDR3 in amino acids: CSGGTGGNGELFF. The CDR3 bases are TGCAGCGGAGGGACAGGGGGCAACGGGGAGCTGTTTTTT.

The V call is TRBV4-3, the J call TRBJ2-5, with D perhaps TRBD2 (6 bases). Trimming removed 4 bases at V and 2 bases at J, with 20 bases between. The CDR3 totals 17 residues. From germline, CDR1 is LGHNA and CDR2 YSLEER. CDR3 loop: CASSPAADYRRQETQYF. Written as DNA, the CDR3 is TGCGCCAGCAGCCCCGCCGCGGACTACCGACGACAAGAGACCCAGTACTTC.

This clone was detected only a few times. This rearrangement joins TRBV4-1 to TRBJ2-1, with 11 bases identical to TRBD2. The CDR3 is 16 residues long. CDR1 and CDR2 from the germline V gene are MGHRA and YSYEKL. V dropped 4 bases and J dropped 7; count of bases not matched to a gene: 9. CDR3 region: CASSPLGSGRANEQFF. DNA of the CDR3: TGCGCCAGCAGCCCCCTAGGTAGCGGGAGGGCGAATGAGCAGTTCTTC.

The V gene is TRBV7-2, the J gene TRBJ2-3; 11 positions agree with TRBD2. The junction had 10 bases not matched to a gene; V was cut back by 3 bases and J by 2 bases. The CDR3 loop spans 18 amino acids. The V gene's germline CDR1 is SGHTA and CDR2 FQGNSA. DNA of the CDR3: TGTGCCAGCAGCTTGGGCGCGGGACTAGCGGTTACCACAGATACGCAGTATTTT. This codes for CASSLGAGLAVTTDTQYF.

The CDR3 is CASSPTAGNQPQHF. CDR3 nucleotides: TGTGCCAGCTCACCAACCGCGGGCAATCAGCCCCAGCATTTT. The V call is TRBV18, the J call TRBJ1-5, with D hard to call. Germline V gene data show CDR1 as KGHSH and CDR2 as LQKENI. V lost 2 bases and J lost 2, with 7 bases in between. The CDR3 covers 14 residues.

This clone has a count of ten or more. This chain joins TRBV6-1 and TRBJ2-1; 12 bases are a match to TRBD2. Looked up from germline, CDR1 is MNHNS and CDR2 is SASEGT. The V gene end was trimmed by 3 bases and the J gene end by 0 bases; junction bases not matched to a gene: 9. The CDR3 totals 19 residues. CDR3 bases: TGTGCCAGCAGTGAGACTAGCGGGGGTGCTCTGTACTCCTACAATGAGCAGTTCTTC. Protein sequence: CASSETSGGALYSYNEQFF.

The chain couples TRBV5-1 to TRBJ2-3; 7 nucleotides agree with TRBD2. With V trimmed by 1 base and J by 4 bases, 3 bases remained unmatched. This CDR3 has 14 amino acids. Germline loops: CDR1 SGHRS, CDR2 YFSETQ. The CDR3 sequence is CASSLTGRADTQYF. CDR3 in DNA: TGCGCCAGCAGCTTGACGGGGAGGGCAGATACGCAGTATTTT.

The chain couples TRBV11-2 to TRBJ2-3; D may be TRBD2 (7 bases). The CDR3 consists of 16 residues. V gave up 2 bases and J gave up 1 base, with 13 bases separating them. Germline V gene sequence: CDR1 SGHAT, CDR2 FQNNGV. CDR3 DNA sequence: TGTGCCAGCAGCTTATTGGGGGGGCGAGGCACAGATACGCAGTATTTT. Amino acids: CASSLLGGRGTDTQYF.

In its sample, this clone was seen once. The chain recombines TRBV28 with TRBJ2-7; possible D gene TRBD2, 6 bases. The V gene lost 5 bases and the J gene lost 6 bases, with 14 bases spanning the gap. Germline CDR1 reads MDHEN; CDR2 reads SYDVKM. This CDR3 contains 13 residues. The CDR3 nucleotides read TGTGCCAGCAGTCGACTAGGCGGGCTCGAGCAGTACTTC. It translates to CASSRLGGLEQYF.

The chain recombines TRBV19 with TRBJ1-2; D possibly corresponds to TRBD1 (5 bases). Germline loops: CDR1 LNHDA, CDR2 SQIVND (reference sequence). The CDR3 spans 17 residues. Between the trimmed V and J ends, which lost 3 bases and 0 bases, there was a span of 17 bases. The CDR3 nucleotides are TGTGCCAGTAGTATTCAGGGCGGTCGCGCAACTAACTATGGCTACACCTTC. Amino acid sequence: CASSIQGGRATNYGYTF.

The chain links TRBV30 to TRBJ1-1; D remains unclear. The germline V gene encodes CDR1 GTSNPN and CDR2 SVGIG (reference sequence). Trimming removed 0 bases from V and 4 bases from J, with 9 bases in between. The CDR3 spans 13 residues. This CDR3 is CAWSVQGSTEAFF. The DNA for the CDR3 is TGTGCCTGGAGTGTACAAGGGAGCACTGAAGCTTTCTTT.

The V gene is TRBV4-1, the J gene TRBJ1-5; TRBD1 matches 11 bases. The CDR3 is 17 residues long. The V gene's germline CDR1 is MGHRA and CDR2 YSYEKL. Trimming at V came to 0 bases and at J to 6 bases, leaving 7 bases not matched to a gene. In DNA, the CDR3 is TGCGCCAGCAGCCAAGACGCGGGACAGGGGGTGACTCAGCCCCAGCATTTT. It is translated as CASSQDAGQGVTQPQHF.

The chain recombines TRBV15 with TRBJ1-2, with D possibly TRBD1 on 5 matching bases. The germline CDR1 and CDR2 sequences are LNHNV and YYDKDF (reference sequence). This CDR3 contains 18 residues. V lost 0 bases, J lost 6 bases, and 23 bases lay in between. CDR3 nucleotide sequence: TGTGCCACCAGCAGAGATCTCTCTGGGGCGCATAGTGAACATGGCTACACCTTC. Amino acids: CATSRDLSGAHSEHGYTF.

The chain recombines TRBV30 with TRBJ2-5; TRBD2 aligns across 8 bases. The trim removed 3 bases at V and 1 base at J, leaving 4 bases unmatched. Germline V lookup: CDR1 GTSNPN, CDR2 SVGIG (reference sequence). The CDR3 covers 14 residues. CDR3 DNA: TGTGCCTGGAGACCAGCGGGGGCCCAAGAGACCCAGTACTTC. It yields the protein CAWRPAGAQETQYF.

This clone was recorded many times. DNA for the CDR3: TGCGCCAGCAGCCGACAGGTTCGCGATAATTCACCCCTCCACTTT. Protein product: CASSRQVRDNSPLHF. This sequence joins TRBV4-3 and TRBJ1-6; D is perhaps TRBD1 (6 bases). Trimming shortened V by 4 bases and J by 5 bases, and 12 bases separated the two germline ends. This CDR3 has 15 residues. CDR1 is LGHNA and CDR2 is YSLEER in the germline V gene.

The chain recombines TRBV29-1 with TRBJ2-1, with 12 bases fitting TRBD1. After removal of 6 bases from V and 6 bases from J, the junction contained 9 bases not matched to a gene. The germline gives CDR1 SQVTM, CDR2 ANQGSEA. CDR3 length: 15 residues. Here the CDR3 reads CSVTGQGARFNEQFF. CDR3 in DNA: TGCAGCGTCACGGGACAGGGGGCAAGATTCAATGAGCAGTTCTTC.

The CDR3 coding sequence is TGTGCCAGCAGCCCCGCGGGGCAGTATGGCTACACCTTC. Translation: CASSPAGQYGYTF. The V gene is TRBV7-9, the J gene TRBJ1-2; D might be TRBD1 (5 bases). V lost 5 bases, J lost 5 bases, and 12 bases lay in between. CDR1 is SEHNR, CDR2 FQNEAQ, per germline (reference sequence). The CDR3 is 13 residues long. Combining the CDR3 with reference TRBV7-9 and TRBJ1-2 gives the whole variable domain DTGVSQNPRHKITKRGQNVTFRCDPISEHNRLYWYRQTLGQGPEFLTYFQNEAQLEKSRLLSDRFSAERPKGSFSTLEIQRTEQGDSAMYLCASSPAGQYGYTFGSGTRLTVV.

This chain uses TRBV6-1 with TRBJ2-5; 9 positions agree with TRBD1. Germline values: CDR1 MNHNS, CDR2 SASEGT. The trim removed 0 bases at V and 7 bases at J, leaving 6 bases unmatched. This CDR3 region has 15 residues. In nucleotides, the CDR3 is TGTGCCAGCAGTGAAGCGGGGACAGGGAAAGGGACCCAGTACTTC. It translates to CASSEAGTGKGTQYF.

The V call is TRBV4-3, the J call TRBJ2-6, with TRBD2 as a possible D gene (5 bases). This CDR3 is 17 amino acids long. The V end was cut by 3 bases, the J end by 2 bases, with 14 bases between. The germline gives CDR1 LGHNA, CDR2 YSLEER. The CDR3 protein is CASSQPPRGTGANVLTF. The CDR3, as DNA: TGCGCCAGCAGCCAGCCCCCGAGAGGGACTGGGGCCAACGTCCTGACTTTC.

The CDR3 nucleotides read TGTGCCAGCTCTCGACAGGAAATGAGTCGAAATGAGCAGTTCTTC. Amino acid sequence: CASSRQEMSRNEQFF. J is TRBJ2-1 and V is TRBV18, with D possibly being TRBD1 (6 bases). The CDR3 runs 15 residues. With 6 bases removed from V and 7 bases from J, the gap between germline ends came to 19 bases. Germline loops: CDR1 KGHSH, CDR2 LQKENI.

V and J are TRBV6-5 and TRBJ1-3; D gene ambiguous. The CDR3 spans 13 residues. Germline CDR1 and CDR2: MNHEY and SVGAGI. V lost 0 bases and J lost 6, with 6 bases in between. The chain's CDR3 is CASSYSRENTIYF. CDR3 in DNA: TGTGCCAGCAGTTACTCGAGGGAAAACACCATATATTTT.

The J gene is TRBJ1-1, the V gene TRBV5-1, with D maybe TRBD1 (6 bases). This CDR3 has 13 amino acids. V lost 3 bases and J 5 bases, leaving 11 bases between the germline ends. The germline V gene encodes CDR1 SGHRS and CDR2 YFSETQ. In DNA, the CDR3 is TGCGCCAGCAGCTCAGGGGCGGATACTGAAGCTTTCTTT. Protein: CASSSGADTEAFF.